The 14 T cell receptor beta chains presented below share a single source sample, sequenced in a study of regulatory T cells in long-lasting Graves disease. Libraries of TCR beta came from iRepertoire HTBI primers plus Arm-PCR of CDR3 regions. From the multiplex PCR reads, TCRdb called clonotypes with MiXCR, one entry per CDR3 protein. Of hundreds of thousands of distinct CDR3 sequences in the sample, about 16% were seen once. The time point denotes: newly diagnosed GD, antithyroid drugs for less than 3 months. PBMC-derived RNA was used for the TCR library. Separately, the same data were catalogued under a study of T cells in Graves' hyperthyroidism and ophthalmopathy.

Sequences were derived from peripheral blood mononuclear cells (PBMCs), sampled at new diagnosis, from a patient treated with antithyroid drugs. The receptors here all came from a man younger than 30 with Graves disease.

This clonotype has only a few counts. This chain connects TRBV20-1 to TRBJ2-5, with D perhaps matching TRBD1 (6 bases). The CDR3 totals 14 residues. Between the trimmed V and J ends, which lost 5 bases and 5 bases, there was a span of 18 bases. Germline CDR1 reads DFQATT; CDR2 reads SNEGSKA (reference sequence). This CDR3 reads CSALIQGFRETQYF. In DNA form, the CDR3 reads TGCAGTGCTCTAATACAGGGTTTCCGCGAGACCCAGTACTTC.

This clonotype has a handful of counts. The chain has TRBV29-1 and TRBJ2-2; tentatively, D is TRBD2 (6 bases). V lost 0 bases to trimming and J lost 3 bases, with 17 bases between them. CDR1 SQVTM and CDR2 ANQGSEA come from the germline V gene. The CDR3 sequence is 17 residues long. CDR3 in DNA: TGCAGCGTTGAAGACCCTACTGAGGGGAGGTACACCGGGGAGCTGTTTTTT. The encoded protein is CSVEDPTEGRYTGELFF.

This clonotype came up a few times. This chain joins TRBV7-3 and TRBJ2-1, with TRBD2 matching over 7 bases. The V gene's germline CDR1 is SGHTA and CDR2 FQGTGA. CDR3 length: 17 amino acids. Trimming at V came to 2 bases and at J to 2 bases, leaving 9 bases not matched to a gene. The DNA of the CDR3 is TGTGCCAGCAGCTTATTCCCGACTAGCAGAGCCTACAATGAGCAGTTCTTC. This codes for CASSLFPTSRAYNEQFF.

The sample holds many counts of this clonotype. The chain's CDR3 is CASSQTKEEEAFF. CDR3 DNA: TGTGCCAGCAGTCAGACTAAGGAAGAAGAAGCTTTCTTT. The chain combines TRBV27 with TRBJ1-1; D call uncertain. CDR1 and CDR2 from the germline V gene are MNHEY and SMNVEV (reference sequence). This CDR3 comprises 13 residues. V was pared by 5 bases and J by 8 bases, with 15 bases between.

This clonotype was counted between two and nine times. The chain uses TRBV27 and TRBJ1-6, with D uncertain. CDR1 MNHEY and CDR2 SMNVEV come from the germline V gene (reference sequence). The CDR3 spans 17 residues. V dropped 0 bases and J dropped 4 bases, with 13 bases sitting between them. In DNA form, the CDR3 reads TGTGCCAGCAGTTTATCGATGGGCGCGGTTTATAATTCACCCCTCCACTTT. It is translated as CASSLSMGAVYNSPLHF.

This clonotype came up many times. The genes are TRBV30 and TRBJ2-1, with 10 bases fitting TRBD2. This CDR3 comprises 15 residues. The germline V gene encodes CDR1 GTSNPN and CDR2 SVGIG (reference sequence). V shed 5 bases, J shed 5 bases, and the junction held 9 bases outside the gene matches. CDR3 sequence reads: CAWARAGGPHNEQFF. In nucleotides, the CDR3 is TGTGCCTGGGCCAGAGCGGGAGGGCCCCACAATGAGCAGTTCTTC.

This clonotype was seen ten or more times. The genes are TRBV7-9 and TRBJ2-1; a possible D gene is TRBD2 (6 bases). Germline V gene sequence: CDR1 SEHNR, CDR2 FQNEAQ (reference sequence). This CDR3 has 16 residues. Deletions cut 1 base from V and 7 bases from J, with 17 bases between. Here the CDR3 reads CASSLVWGTGSNEQFF. The CDR3 DNA follows: TGTGCCAGCAGCTTAGTTTGGGGGACTGGGTCGAATGAGCAGTTCTTC.

The chain carries TRBV27 and TRBJ2-7; D perhaps matches TRBD2 (5 bases). The CDR3 is made up of 14 amino acids. The V and J ends lost 6 bases and 3 bases respectively, with 15 bases between them. The germline V gene has CDR1 MNHEY and CDR2 SMNVEV (reference sequence). In DNA form, the CDR3 reads TGTGCCAGCAGCGCCCTGGGGAGCTACTACGAGCAGTACTTC. Protein sequence: CASSALGSYYEQYF.

This clonotype was detected a few times. V is TRBV27 and J is TRBJ1-5, with 9 bases identical to TRBD1. Germline loops: CDR1 MNHEY, CDR2 SMNVEV (reference sequence). The CDR3 sequence is 15 residues long. V lost 6 bases and J lost 6; bases outside the gene matches: 9. Here the CDR3 DNA reads TGTGCCAGCAGCCCACTGGGGACAGGGTGTCAGCCCCAGCATTTT. As protein: CASSPLGTGCQPQHF.

This rearrangement joins TRBV30 to TRBJ1-5; tentatively, D is TRBD1 (5 bases). V was pared by 1 base and J by 0 bases, with 19 bases between. Germline V gives CDR1 GTSNPN, CDR2 SVGIG (reference sequence). The CDR3 length is 18 residues. DNA for the CDR3: TGTGCCTGGAGTGCGGTAAGAGGGGCGATTTATAGCAATCAGCCCCAGCATTTT. This translates into CAWSAVRGAIYSNQPQHF. The whole variable domain, filled in from reference TRBV30 and TRBJ1-5, reads SQTIHQWPATLVQPVGSPLSLECTVEGTSNPNLYWYRQAAGRGLQLLFYSVGIGQISSEVPQNLSASRPQDRQFILSSKKLLLSDSGFYLCAWSAVRGAIYSNQPQHFGDGTRLSIL.

For this clonotype: Relative to the germline gene, one junction end is altered; a read error may explain this. The chain has TRBV5-1 and TRBJ2-7; D remains ambiguous. Germline CDR1 reads SGHRS; CDR2 reads YFSETQ. The CDR3 totals 14 residues. As DNA, the CDR3 is TGCGCCAGCAGCTTTAACAGTCCTTCCTACAAGCAGTACTTC. It specifies CASSFNSPSYKQYF. Filled out from reference TRBV5-1 and TRBJ2-7, the complete variable domain reads KAGVTQTPRYLIKTRGQQVTLSCSPISGHRSVSWYQQTPGQGLQFLFEYFSETQRNKGNFPGRFSGRQFSNSRSEMNVSTLELGDSALYLCASSFNSPSYKQYFGPGTRLTVT.

This clonotype has a count of ten or more. The chain is built from TRBV18 and TRBJ1-4; a weak D match, TRBD1 (5 bases). Trimming pared 3 bases from V and 4 bases from J, leaving 9 bases between. The CDR3 has 14 amino acids. Germline-derived CDR1 and CDR2 are KGHSH and LQKENI. This chain's CDR3 is CASSPWTNNEKLFF. Written as DNA, the CDR3 is TGTGCCAGCTCACCCTGGACAAATAATGAAAAACTGTTTTTT.

This clonotype was observed many times. The CDR3 spells CASSLSSGGSYNEQFF. The CDR3 nucleotides read TGTGCCAGCAGCTTGTCGAGCGGGGGTTCCTACAATGAGCAGTTCTTC. The gene calls are TRBV7-2 and TRBJ2-1; 8 bases match TRBD2. After removal of 3 bases from V and 1 base from J, the junction contained 5 bases not matched to a gene. Germline V gives CDR1 SGHTA, CDR2 FQGNSA. CDR3 size: 16 residues.

The chain joins TRBV9 to TRBJ1-1; no clear D gene. This CDR3 has 14 amino acids. The ends were cut back, 2 bases at V and 0 bases at J, with 8 bases in the middle. Germline CDR1 is SGDLS and CDR2 is YYNGEE. CDR3 coding DNA: TGTGCCAGCAGCGTTTCAGGCGTGAACACTGAAGCTTTCTTT. Protein sequence: CASSVSGVNTEAFF.